The next 29 T cell receptor beta chains were all read from a single sample in a study of blood T cells in healthy people across ages. Together with a sample-barcoded 5' primer, a J-beta primer mix was included in a second PCR lasting roughly 6 to 12 cycles. One entry per CDR3 protein, called by TCRdb with MiXCR from the 5' RACE reads. The sample includes over 950,000 distinct CDR3 sequences, about 53% of them seen just once. The source material was blood. These receptors originate from a woman in her fifties or sixties in good health.

There are many counts of this clonotype. The V call is TRBV29-1, the J call TRBJ2-7, with TRBD1 matching over 8 bases. The CDR3 length is 15 residues. V was clipped by 6 bases and J by 0 bases; unmatched bases: 10. Germline CDR1 SQVTM, CDR2 ANQGSEA. The CDR3: CSVAQGARSSYEQYF. The CDR3 region has the DNA TGCAGCGTCGCCCAGGGGGCTCGATCCTCCTACGAGCAGTACTTC.

As regards this clonotype: At one boundary the junction diverges from the germline segment, which might be a read error. This chain links TRBV20-1 with TRBJ2-5; possibly TRBD2 for D (5 bases). This CDR3 is built from 13 residues. The germline gives CDR1 DFQATT, CDR2 SNEGSKA (reference sequence). CDR3: CSARGLAPGTQYF. The CDR3 nucleotides read TGCAGTGCCAGAGGGCTAGCCCCAGGGACCCAGTACTTC.

This clonotype was seen only a few times. The chain uses TRBV29-1 and TRBJ2-1; D gene ambiguous. Trimming took 1 base from V and 4 from J, leaving 8 bases between them. CDR3 size: 13 residues. Germline values: CDR1 SQVTM, CDR2 ANQGSEA. The CDR3 DNA is TGCAGCGTTGAAGTTTTAGGATACAATGAGCAGTTCTTC. Translated: CSVEVLGYNEQFF.

The V call is TRBV3-1, the J call TRBJ2-7, with 9 positions matching TRBD2. The CDR3 covers 15 residues. Germline V gene data show CDR1 as LGHDT and CDR2 as YNNKEL (reference sequence). The trim removed 0 bases at V and 7 bases at J, leaving 7 bases unmatched. The CDR3 is CASSQETSGYNEQYF. The DNA of the CDR3 is TGTGCCAGCAGCCAAGAGACTAGCGGCTACAATGAGCAGTACTTC.

The rearrangement joins TRBV18 to TRBJ2-5, with D possibly being TRBD2 (5 bases). The V gene's germline CDR1 is KGHSH and CDR2 LQKENI. V was cut by 0 bases and J by 1 base, with 9 bases left in between. This CDR3 comprises 15 residues. The CDR3 region is CASSPPITSQETQYF. The CDR3 DNA reads as TGTGCCAGCTCACCACCTATAACTAGCCAAGAGACCCAGTACTTC.

The rearrangement joins TRBV27 to TRBJ1-6; the D is unclear. CDR3 size: 17 residues. Trimming removed 0 bases at V and 0 bases at J, with 9 bases between. Germline V gene sequence: CDR1 MNHEY, CDR2 SMNVEV (reference sequence). This CDR3 reads CASSLSRTRSYNSPLHF. The DNA of the CDR3 is TGTGCCAGCAGTTTATCCCGGACCCGCTCCTATAATTCACCCCTCCACTTT.

The V call is TRBV27, the J call TRBJ2-1; no clear D gene. This CDR3 is 17 amino acids long. Trimming removed 2 bases at V and 0 bases at J, with 14 bases between. Per germline, CDR1 MNHEY and CDR2 SMNVEV (reference sequence). CDR3 DNA: TGTGCCAGCAGTTTAATTCAGGCTACGACCTCCTACAATGAGCAGTTCTTC. Protein: CASSLIQATTSYNEQFF.

This clonotype was found a few times. The genes are TRBV4-1 and TRBJ2-1; 11 bases map to TRBD2. Per the germline V gene, CDR1 is MGHRA and CDR2 is YSYEKL. The length of the CDR3 is 18 residues. J lost 4 bases, V lost 2 bases, and 10 bases had no gene match. The CDR3 is CASSQLFTSGSLYNEQFF. The CDR3 DNA sequence: TGCGCCAGCAGCCAACTGTTCACTAGCGGGAGTCTGTACAATGAGCAGTTCTTC.

This chain links TRBV7-8 with TRBJ2-3; D is undetermined. Germline V gives CDR1 SGHVS, CDR2 FQNEAQ. This CDR3 contains 17 residues. V dropped 7 bases and J dropped 2 bases, with 22 bases sitting between them. The CDR3 sequence is CASINPEFHPSTDTQYF. In DNA form, the CDR3 reads TGTGCCAGCATCAACCCGGAGTTTCACCCCTCCACAGATACGCAGTATTTT.

The rearrangement links TRBV30 to TRBJ1-4; perhaps TRBD1 as D (6 bases). There are 13 residues in the CDR3. Trimming took 4 bases from V and 4 from J, leaving 10 bases between them. CDR1 and CDR2 from the germline V gene are GTSNPN and SVGIG (reference sequence). Written as DNA, the CDR3 is TGTGCCTGGAACAGACAGGTTAATGAAAAACTGTTTTTT. It translates to CAWNRQVNEKLFF.

The genes are TRBV21-1 and TRBJ2-7; no DNA check was done on the table's D call, TRBD1. TRBV21-1 is a listed pseudogene. The CDR3 consists of 15 residues. CDR3 loop: CASSNLQDGTYEQYF. The CDR3 DNA reads TGTGCCAGCAGCAATCTACAGGACGGTACCTACGAGCAGTACTTC.

This clonotype was found a few times. J is TRBJ2-5 and V is TRBV30, with a tentative D call TRBD2 (5 bases). V was clipped by 1 base and J by 2 bases, with 8 bases between them. The CDR3 loop spans 13 amino acids. Germline values: CDR1 GTSNPN, CDR2 SVGIG (reference sequence). The CDR3 sequence: CAWSAGGQETQYF. The CDR3 coding sequence is TGTGCCTGGAGTGCTGGCGGGCAAGAGACCCAGTACTTC.

The gene calls are TRBV15 and TRBJ2-7; 9 bases line up with TRBD1. Germline assignment: CDR1 LNHNV and CDR2 YYDKDF (reference sequence). Trimming cost V 2 bases and J 7 bases; bases outside gene matches: 12. The CDR3 loop spans 16 amino acids. CDR3 DNA sequence: TGTGCCACCAGCAGATTCCGACAGGGGGGGTACAATGAGCAGTACTTC. This encodes CATSRFRQGGYNEQYF. Full variable domain (missing parts from reference TRBV15 and TRBJ2-7): DAMVIQNPRYQVTQFGKPVTLSCSQTLNHNVMYWYQQKSSQAPKLLFHYYDKDFNNEADTPDNFQSRRPNTSFCFLDIRSPGLGDTAMYLCATSRFRQGGYNEQYFGPGTRLTVT.

The chain carries TRBV14 and TRBJ2-7, with 9 bases that match TRBD2. The CDR3 has 14 amino acids. CDR1 SGHDN and CDR2 FVKESK come from the germline V gene. Trimming at V came to 3 bases and at J to 2 bases, leaving 2 bases not matched to a gene. CDR3 residues: CASSHVAGAYEQYF. The DNA for the CDR3 is TGTGCCAGCAGCCATGTAGCGGGAGCCTACGAGCAGTACTTC.

The CDR3 DNA follows: TGTGCCAGCATGACCCCGGGACTAGCGGGAGTTGAGCAGTTCTTC. Protein product: CASMTPGLAGVEQFF. V gene TRBV2 combines with J gene TRBJ2-1; TRBD2 matches at 14 bases. In germline, CDR1 is SNHLY, CDR2 FYNNEI. There are 15 residues in the CDR3. J was trimmed by 9 bases and V by 7 bases; bases with no gene match: 8.

The chain couples TRBV2 to TRBJ1-2, with D possibly matching TRBD1 (6 bases). The germline CDR1 and CDR2 sequences are SNHLY and FYNNEI. The V end lost 5 bases, the J end lost 6 bases, and 10 bases lay between the germline ends. The CDR3 is 12 amino acids. DNA for the CDR3: TGTGCCAGCAGTCCATACAGGGATGGCTACACCTTC. It is translated as CASSPYRDGYTF.

Regarding this clonotype: A much more abundant neighbour one base away suggests this may be a read error. This chain uses TRBV12-3 or TRBV12-4 with TRBJ2-7, with D unresolved. The CDR3 contains 14 residues. CDR3 in DNA: TGTGCCAGCATTTTACTGGCCACTTCCTACGAGCAGTACTTC. Translated: CASILLATSYEQYF.

The genes are TRBV9 and TRBJ2-3, with 15 bases that match TRBD2. The germline gives CDR1 SGDLS, CDR2 YYNGEE. This CDR3 spans 17 amino acids. V shed 3 bases and J 10 bases; nucleotides not matched to a gene: 12. CDR3 DNA: TGTGCCAGCAGCGGAGGTTTCTGGGGACTAGCGGGAGGTGCGCAGTATTTT. Its protein is CASSGGFWGLAGGAQYF.

This rearrangement joins TRBV2 to TRBJ2-5; 13 nucleotides line up with TRBD2. The germline CDR1 and CDR2 sequences are SNHLY and FYNNEI. The trim removed 8 bases at V and 12 bases at J, leaving 15 bases unmatched. The CDR3 runs 15 residues. In nucleotides, the CDR3 is TGTGCCAGCGTATCGTACGGACTAGCGGGGGAGAAAGAGTACTTC. This sequence encodes CASVSYGLAGEKEYF.

The table lists this clonotype with a few counts. This chain connects TRBV10-3 to TRBJ2-1; no clear D. Germline values: CDR1 ENHRY, CDR2 SYGVKD. Trimming removed 0 bases at V and 8 bases at J, with 11 bases between. The CDR3 is 14 amino acids. CDR3: CAISESDAGDEQFF. The CDR3 DNA reads TGTGCCATCAGTGAGTCGGACGCTGGCGATGAGCAGTTCTTC.

The gene calls are TRBV7-2 and TRBJ2-4; TRBD2 matches 7 bases. The DNA end is a closer match to TRBJ2-7, so the J assignment may be wrong. This CDR3 contains 15 residues. From germline, CDR1 is SGHTA and CDR2 FQGNSA. CDR3 sequence (DNA): TGTGCCAGCACCTTTGGGGGAGGGCGATCCGACGAGCAGTACTTC. This sequence encodes CASTFGGGRSDEQYF.

The chain couples TRBV10-3 to TRBJ2-1; 7 bases map to TRBD2. Germline CDR1 ENHRY, CDR2 SYGVKD. The CDR3 totals 13 residues. V lost 10 bases to trimming and J lost 10 bases; unmatched junction nucleotides: 13. CDR3 sequence reads: CATGDERDGEQFF. CDR3 nucleotide sequence: TGTGCCACCGGGGACGAGCGGGACGGAGAGCAGTTCTTC.

This clonotype has only one observation. V usage is TRBV9 and J usage is TRBJ2-1; 12 positions match TRBD2. The V gene end was trimmed by 4 bases and the J gene end by 4 bases; junction bases not matched to a gene: 9. The CDR3 spans 17 residues. Germline V lookup: CDR1 SGDLS, CDR2 YYNGEE. CDR3 DNA: TGTGCCAGCAGCCTCAGGACTAGCGGGACGTCTTACAATGAGCAGTTCTTC. Its protein product is CASSLRTSGTSYNEQFF.

V usage is TRBV12-3 or TRBV12-4 and J usage is TRBJ2-1; TRBD2 is a possible D gene (6 bases). There are 14 residues in the CDR3. V was shortened by 5 bases and J by 5 bases, with 13 bases between the two germline ends. The CDR3, as DNA: TGTGCCAGCAGTGCCGGAGGGCCTAACAATGAGCAGTTCTTC. This translates into CASSAGGPNNEQFF.

CDR3 DNA sequence: TGCAGCGTTCGTCCCAGGCCTAACTCCTACGAGCAGTACTTC. It codes for CSVRPRPNSYEQYF. The rearrangement uses TRBV29-1 and TRBJ2-7; D gene unclear. CDR1 is SQVTM, CDR2 ANQGSEA, per germline. The V and J ends lost 5 bases and 0 bases respectively, with 14 bases between them. The CDR3 consists of 14 residues.

The chain joins TRBV4-1 to TRBJ1-1; D possibly corresponds to TRBD1 (5 bases). Deletions cut 2 bases from V and 0 bases from J, with 19 bases between. Looked up from germline, CDR1 is MGHRA and CDR2 is YSYEKL. This CDR3 is 18 amino acids long. CDR3 protein: CASSQRSGTGGMNTEAFF. For the CDR3, the DNA is TGCGCCAGCAGCCAAAGGTCTGGCACCGGGGGGATGAACACTGAAGCTTTCTTT.

This clonotype was detected a few times. The V call is TRBV9, the J call TRBJ2-3; D is unresolved. Germline V CDR1 and CDR2: SGDLS, YYNGEE. The CDR3 has 15 residues. Trimming removed 0 bases at V and 3 bases at J, with 11 bases between. CDR3 DNA: TGTGCCAGCAGCGTAGAAGCTACCGGTACAGATACGCAGTATTTT. Its translation is CASSVEATGTDTQYF.

The chain uses TRBV29-1 and TRBJ2-1; 7 bases map to TRBD2. The J call may be wrong; the DNA end is better matched by TRBJ2-7. The CDR3 is made up of 13 amino acids. In germline, CDR1 is SQVTM, CDR2 ANQGSEA. The CDR3 reads CSVGVGGYNEQYF. The CDR3 DNA reads TGCAGCGTTGGGGTCGGGGGGTACAATGAGCAGTACTTC.

This clonotype was detected only a few times. The chain joins TRBV9 to TRBJ2-3; D unclear. The germline gives CDR1 SGDLS, CDR2 YYNGEE. V was clipped by 0 bases and J by 9 bases, with 11 bases between them. This CDR3 has 13 residues. The CDR3 region is CASSVDPSLTQYF. The CDR3 bases are TGTGCCAGCAGCGTAGATCCGAGCCTAACGCAGTATTTT.